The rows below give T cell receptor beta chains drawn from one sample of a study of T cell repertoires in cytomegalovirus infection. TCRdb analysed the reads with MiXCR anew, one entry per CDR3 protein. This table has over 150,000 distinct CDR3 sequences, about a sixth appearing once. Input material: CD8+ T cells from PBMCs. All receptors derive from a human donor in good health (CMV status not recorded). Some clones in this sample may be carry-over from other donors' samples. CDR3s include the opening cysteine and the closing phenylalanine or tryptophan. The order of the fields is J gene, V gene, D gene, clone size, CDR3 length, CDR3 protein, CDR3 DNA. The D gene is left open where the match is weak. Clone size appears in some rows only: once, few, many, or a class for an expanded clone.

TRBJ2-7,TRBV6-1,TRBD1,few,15,CASSEGDRVVYEQYF,TGTGCCAGCAGTGAAGGGGACAGGGTTGTCTACGAGCAGTACTTC
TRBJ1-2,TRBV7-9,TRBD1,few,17,CASSSGQVLPANYGYTF,TGTGCCAGCAGCTCGGGACAGGTCCTCCCAGCTAACTATGGCTACACCTTC
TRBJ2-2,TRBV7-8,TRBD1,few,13,CADQDRAGGELFF,TGTGCGGACCAGGACAGGGCGGGCGGGGAGCTGTTTTTT
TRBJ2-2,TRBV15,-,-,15,CATSRDSTNTGELFF,TGTGCCACCAGCAGGGATTCAACGAACACCGGGGAGCTGTTTTTT
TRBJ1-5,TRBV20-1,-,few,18,CSALDNGAGQRFNQPQHF,TGCAGTGCCCTAGATAATGGGGCAGGACAGAGATTCAATCAGCCCCAGCATTTT
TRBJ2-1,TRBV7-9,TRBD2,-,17,CTSSLPPSGSSYNEQFF,TGTACCAGCAGCTTACCCCCTAGCGGGAGCTCCTACAATGAGCAGTTCTTC
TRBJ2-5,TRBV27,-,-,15,CASGPGLTKTETQYF,TGTGCCAGCGGTCCGGGACTCACTAAAACGGAGACCCAGTACTTC
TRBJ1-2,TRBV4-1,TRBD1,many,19,CASSQDERTGVRAGSGYTF,TGCGCCAGCAGCCAAGATGAGCGGACAGGGGTTCGGGCGGGAAGTGGCTACACCTTC
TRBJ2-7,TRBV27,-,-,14,CASSLGHYSYEQYF,TGTGCCAGCAGTTTGGGACACTACTCCTACGAGCAGTACTTC
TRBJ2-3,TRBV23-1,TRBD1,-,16,CASSQQGEWGTDTQYF,TGCGCCAGCAGTCAACAGGGGGAATGGGGCACAGATACGCAGTATTTT
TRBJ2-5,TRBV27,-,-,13,CASAKSGLKTQYF,TGTGCCAGCGCAAAATCAGGGTTAAAGACCCAGTACTTC
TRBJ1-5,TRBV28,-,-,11,CASSLIPPQHF,TGTGCCAGCAGTTTAATTCCGCCCCAGCATTTT
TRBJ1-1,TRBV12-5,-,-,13,CASGLGGDTEAFF,TGTGCTAGTGGTCTGGGGGGAGATACTGAAGCTTTCTTT
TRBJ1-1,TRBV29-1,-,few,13,CSVDGTLNTEAFF,TGCAGCGTTGACGGGACTTTAAACACTGAAGCTTTCTTT
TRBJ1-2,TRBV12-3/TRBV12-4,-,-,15,CASSLTGSLDYGYTF,TGTGCCAGCAGTCTCACAGGTTCACTTGACTATGGCTACACCTTC
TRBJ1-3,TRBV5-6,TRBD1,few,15,CASSYGTGSGNTIYF,TGTGCCAGCAGTTATGGGACAGGCTCTGGAAACACCATATATTTT
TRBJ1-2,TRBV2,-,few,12,CASLLKVYGYTF,TGTGCCAGCCTCTTGAAAGTCTATGGCTACACCTTC
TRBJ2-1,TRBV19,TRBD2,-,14,CASSWGGTHNEQFF,TGTGCCAGTAGTTGGGGGGGGACGCACAATGAGCAGTTCTTC
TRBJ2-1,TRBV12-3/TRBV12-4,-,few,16,CASRVTGGGSYNEQFF,TGTGCCAGCAGAGTAACAGGGGGAGGGTCCTACAATGAGCAGTTCTTC
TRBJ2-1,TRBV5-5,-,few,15,CASSLKQSSYNEQFF,TGTGCCAGCAGCTTGAAGCAGAGCTCCTACAATGAGCAGTTCTTC
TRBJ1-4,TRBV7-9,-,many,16,CASSLVITGDGEKLFF,TGTGCCAGCAGCTTAGTGATAACCGGGGATGGTGAAAAACTGTTTTTT
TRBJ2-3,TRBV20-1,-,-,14,CSAKTRDIRDTQYF,TGCAGTGCTAAAACCCGGGACATCAGGGATACGCAGTATTTT
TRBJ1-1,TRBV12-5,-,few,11,CASGIVTEAFF,TGTGCTAGTGGTATCGTCACTGAAGCTTTCTTT
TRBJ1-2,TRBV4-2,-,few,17,CASSQDSFSQPNYGYTF,TGTGCCAGCAGCCAAGATTCCTTCAGTCAACCTAACTATGGCTACACCTTC
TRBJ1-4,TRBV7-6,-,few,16,CASSRGEGLTNEKLFF,TGTGCCAGCAGCCGCGGGGAGGGCCTAACTAATGAAAAACTGTTTTTT
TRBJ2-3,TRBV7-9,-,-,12,CASSFRPDTQYF,TGTGCCAGCAGCTTCCGTCCAGATACGCAGTATTTT
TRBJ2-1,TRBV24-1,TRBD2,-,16,CATSDLRGGSYNEQFF,TGTGCCACCAGTGACCTGCGGGGGGGGTCCTACAATGAGCAGTTCTTC
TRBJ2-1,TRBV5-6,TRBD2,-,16,CASSLGYGGTYNEQFF,TGTGCCAGCAGCTTGGGATACGGGGGGACCTACAATGAGCAGTTCTTC
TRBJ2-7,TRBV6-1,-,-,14,CASSEPPKGYEQYF,TGTGCCAGCAGTGAACCCCCCAAGGGCTACGAGCAGTACTTC
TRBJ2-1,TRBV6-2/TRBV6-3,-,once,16,CASSYSPLPDRNWQFF,TGTGCCAGCAGTTACTCGCCCCTTCCAGACAGAAACTGGCAGTTCTTC
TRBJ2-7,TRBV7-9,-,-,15,CASSPAETAVYEQYF,TGTGCCAGCAGCCCCGCCGAGACGGCGGTCTACGAGCAGTACTTC
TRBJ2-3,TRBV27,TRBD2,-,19,CASRGPLAGGPNPTDTQYF,TGTGCCAGCAGGGGGCCACTAGCGGGGGGCCCGAACCCCACAGATACGCAGTATTTT
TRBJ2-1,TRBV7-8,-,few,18,CASSLEAFRHFFYNEQFF,TGTGCCAGCAGCTTAGAAGCTTTTCGGCACTTTTTTTACAATGAGCAGTTCTTC
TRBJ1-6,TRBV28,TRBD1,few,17,CASSSPRTGGYNSPLHF,TGTGCCAGCAGTTCTCCGCGGACAGGGGGATATAATTCACCCCTCCACTTT
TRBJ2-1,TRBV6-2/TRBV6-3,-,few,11,CASSLPDEQFF,TGTGCCAGCAGTCTCCCTGATGAGCAGTTCTTC
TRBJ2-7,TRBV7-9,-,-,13,CASSTGTKYEQYF,TGTGCCAGCAGCACAGGGACTAAATACGAGCAGTACTTC
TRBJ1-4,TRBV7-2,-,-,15,CASSLGPPRGEKLFF,TGTGCCAGCAGCTTGGGGCCTCCCAGGGGTGAAAAACTGTTTTTT
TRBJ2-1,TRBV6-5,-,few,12,CASSSPGHEQFF,TGTGCCAGCAGTTCCCCTGGCCATGAGCAGTTCTTC
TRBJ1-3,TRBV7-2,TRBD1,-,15,CASSLYRGAGNTIYF,TGTGCCAGCAGCTTATACAGGGGAGCTGGAAACACCATATATTTT
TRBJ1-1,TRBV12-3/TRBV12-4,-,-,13,CASMDQRSTEAFF,TGTGCCAGCATGGACCAGAGGTCCACTGAAGCTTTCTTT
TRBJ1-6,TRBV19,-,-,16,CASSIDPDRYNSPLHF,TGTGCCAGTAGTATAGATCCCGACAGATATAATTCACCCCTCCACTTT
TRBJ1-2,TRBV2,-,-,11,CASPDVGGYTF,TGTGCCAGCCCGGACGTCGGGGGCTACACCTTC
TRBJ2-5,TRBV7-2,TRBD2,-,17,CASSLGLAPGAVETQYF,TGTGCCAGCAGCTTGGGACTAGCGCCCGGGGCCGTAGAGACCCAGTACTTC